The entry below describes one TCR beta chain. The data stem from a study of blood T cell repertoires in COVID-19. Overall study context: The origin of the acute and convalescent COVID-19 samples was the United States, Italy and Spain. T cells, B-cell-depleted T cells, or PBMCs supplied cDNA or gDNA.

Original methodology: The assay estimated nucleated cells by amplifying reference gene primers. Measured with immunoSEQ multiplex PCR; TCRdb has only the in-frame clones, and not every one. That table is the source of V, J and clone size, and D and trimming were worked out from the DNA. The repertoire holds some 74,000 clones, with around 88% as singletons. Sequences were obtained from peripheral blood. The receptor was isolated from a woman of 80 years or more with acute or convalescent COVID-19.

The CDR3 is CASSQVSESNQPQHF. The CDR3 nucleotides are TGCGCCAGCAGCCAAGTCAGTGAAAGCAATCAGCCCCAGCATTTT. The chain is built from TRBV4-1 and TRBJ1-5; D is uncertain. Germline lookup yields CDR1 MGHRA and CDR2 YSYEKL. The V gene lost 1 base and the J gene lost 1 base, with 8 bases spanning the gap. The CDR3 is 15 amino acids.